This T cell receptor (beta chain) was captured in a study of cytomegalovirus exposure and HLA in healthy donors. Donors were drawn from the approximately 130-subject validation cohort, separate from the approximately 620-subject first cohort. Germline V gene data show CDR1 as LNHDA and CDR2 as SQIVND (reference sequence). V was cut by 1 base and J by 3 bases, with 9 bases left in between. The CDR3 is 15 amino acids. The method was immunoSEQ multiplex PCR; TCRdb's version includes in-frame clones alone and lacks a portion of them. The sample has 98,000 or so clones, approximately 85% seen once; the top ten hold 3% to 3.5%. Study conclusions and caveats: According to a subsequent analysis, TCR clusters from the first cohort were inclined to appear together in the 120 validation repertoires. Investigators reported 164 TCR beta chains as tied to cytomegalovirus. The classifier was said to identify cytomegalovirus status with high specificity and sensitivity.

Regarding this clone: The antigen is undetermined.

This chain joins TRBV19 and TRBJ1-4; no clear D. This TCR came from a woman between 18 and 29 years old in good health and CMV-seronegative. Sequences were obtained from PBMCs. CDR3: CASSIGGSANEKLFF. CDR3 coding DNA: TGTGCCAGTAGTATAGGAGGAAGCGCTAATGAAAAACTGTTTTTT.